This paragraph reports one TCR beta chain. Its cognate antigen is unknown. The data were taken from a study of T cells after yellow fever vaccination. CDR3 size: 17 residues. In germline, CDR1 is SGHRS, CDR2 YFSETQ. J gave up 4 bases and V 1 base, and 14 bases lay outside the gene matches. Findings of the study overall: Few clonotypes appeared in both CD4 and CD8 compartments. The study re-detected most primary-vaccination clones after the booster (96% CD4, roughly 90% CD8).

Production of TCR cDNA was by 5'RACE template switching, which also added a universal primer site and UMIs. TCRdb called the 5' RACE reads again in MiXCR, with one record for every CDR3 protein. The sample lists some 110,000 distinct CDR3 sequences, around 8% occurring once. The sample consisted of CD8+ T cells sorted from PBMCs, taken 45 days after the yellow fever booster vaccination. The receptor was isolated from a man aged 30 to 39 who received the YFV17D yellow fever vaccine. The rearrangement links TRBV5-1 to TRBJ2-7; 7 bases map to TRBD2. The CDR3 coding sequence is TGCGCCAGCAGCTTGCCCGCCGAGGGTAGCGGGTTGTACGAGCAGTACTTC. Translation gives CASSLPAEGSGLYEQYF. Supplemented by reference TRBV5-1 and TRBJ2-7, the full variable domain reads KAGVTQTPRYLIKTRGQQVTLSCSPISGHRSVSWYQQTPGQGLQFLFEYFSETQRNKGNFPGRFSGRQFSNSRSEMNVSTLELGDSALYLCASSLPAEGSGLYEQYFGPGTRLTVT.